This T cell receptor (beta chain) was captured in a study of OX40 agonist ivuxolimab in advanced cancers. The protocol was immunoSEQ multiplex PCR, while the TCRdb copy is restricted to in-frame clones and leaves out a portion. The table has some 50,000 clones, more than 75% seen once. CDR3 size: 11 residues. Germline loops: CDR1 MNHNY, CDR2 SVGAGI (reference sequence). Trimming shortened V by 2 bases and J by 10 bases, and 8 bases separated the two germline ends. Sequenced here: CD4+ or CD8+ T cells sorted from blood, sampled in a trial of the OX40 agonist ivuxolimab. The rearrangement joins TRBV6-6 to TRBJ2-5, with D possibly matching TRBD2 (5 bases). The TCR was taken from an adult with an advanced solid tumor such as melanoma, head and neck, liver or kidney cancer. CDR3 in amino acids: CASSYAGLQYF. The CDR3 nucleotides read TGTGCCAGCAGTTACGCTGGACTCCAGTACTTC.